This entry features one T cell receptor (beta chain) sequence. V was clipped by 3 bases and J by 3 bases; unmatched bases: 12. Germline V lookup: CDR1 SGHAT, CDR2 FQNNGV. There are 17 residues in the CDR3. Amplification from RNA transcripts yielded the TCR beta CDR3 regions. The authors performed first-round RT-PCR with HTBI primers and then a second-round multiplex PCR. TCRdb independently ran MiXCR on the multiplex PCR reads; one entry per CDR3 protein. The sample holds over a million distinct CDR3 sequences; about two fifths are singletons and the top ten take around 10%. The source of the sample is a study of Graves' ophthalmopathy and Graves' hyperthyroidism. On the study more broadly: Over 18 months of follow-up, stable hyperthyroidism required that no ophthalmopathy appear.

Aged 18 to 65, hyperthyroidism patients had new diagnoses of under 2 months' duration. The study excluded patients with other autoimmune diseases, uncontrolled infections, pregnancy or lactation. Reliance was placed on clinical symptoms, serum thyroxine, TRAb, thyroid ultrasound and orbital computed tomography for diagnosis. The chain employs TRBV11-2 and TRBJ2-7, with 9 nucleotides matching TRBD2. The sample taken for sequencing was peripheral blood or thyroid tissue (not recorded which). The receptor was isolated from an adult man with Graves' hyperthyroidism. In DNA, the CDR3 is TGTGCCAGCAGCTTTCCAGTCGGCGGGGGGGCTGACTACGAGCAGTACTTC. Protein: CASSFPVGGGADYEQYF.